The present entry profiles one T cell receptor (beta chain) with its context. Its antigen is as yet unknown. The table came from immunoSEQ multiplex PCR; TCRdb's copy has only in-frame clones and leaves some out. The repertoire holds approximately 180,000 clones, with 85% to 95% as singletons. These data come from a study of shared clonotypes between healthy human individuals. Study-wide results and limits: Sharing across four donors was highest in naive CD4 (approximately 5%) and lowest in memory CD8 (about 0.4%). Depth of sequencing was expected to influence donor clonotype sharing. Donor scarcity curtailed the genetic and exposure-history diversity represented herein.

The clonotype originates from a woman aged 25-40 years in good health. Sequencing was carried out using naive CD4+ T cells sorted from blood. Subset defined: CD45RA+ positively selected.

The CDR3 sequence: CASSVEPTLAGGPNEQFF. The CDR3 region has the DNA TGTGCCAGCAGCGTAGAACCCACACTAGCGGGAGGGCCAAATGAGCAGTTCTTC. The chain couples TRBV9 to TRBJ2-1; TRBD2 matches at 13 bases. The germline V gene encodes CDR1 SGDLS and CDR2 YYNGEE. The CDR3 length is 18 residues. Trimming at V came to 0 bases and at J to 7 bases, leaving 10 bases not matched to a gene.